This T cell receptor (beta chain) was retrieved from a study of cytomegalovirus exposure and HLA in healthy donors. Study results and limitations: The authors later found HLA-associated TCR beta chains more clonally expanded than equally common others. Per a later analysis, under 20,000 TCR beta sequences showed association with HLA alleles at 0.05 false discovery rate.

Points on this clone: Its antigen is not known.

The CDR3 spans 15 residues. Per germline, CDR1 SNHLY and CDR2 FYNNEI. With V trimmed by 6 bases and J by 3 bases, 6 bases remained unmatched. The study ran its PCR with 60 Vbeta and 13 Jbeta primers. Assay used: immunoSEQ multiplex PCR; TCRdb lists only in-frame clones, some missing. The sample holds 150,000 to 180,000 clones, 65% to 80% seen once. Sequencing input: PBMCs. This rearrangement joins TRBV2 to TRBJ2-3; 10 nucleotides align to TRBD1. This TCR was recovered from a man younger than 35 in good health and CMV-seronegative. The CDR3 DNA reads as TGTGCCAGCAGCTCTCCGGGACAGGGGACAGATACGCAGTATTTT. Its protein product is CASSSPGQGTDTQYF. Looking up the rest from reference TRBV2 and TRBJ2-3 gives the full variable domain: EPEVTQTPSHQVTQMGQEVILRCVPISNHLYFYWYRQILGQKVEFLVSFYNNEISEKSEIFDDQFSVERPDGSNFTLKIRSTKLEDSAMYFCASSSPGQGTDTQYFGPGTRLTVL.